This TCR beta chain was recovered during a study of OX40 agonist ivuxolimab in advanced cancers. The germline V gene encodes CDR1 MNHEY and CDR2 SVGAGI. The V gene end was trimmed by 4 bases and the J gene end by 5 bases; junction bases not matched to a gene: 8. The CDR3 sequence is 15 residues long. With autoimmune disease history or systemic immunosuppression, patients were excluded. Only in-frame clones appear in the TCRdb table, and some are missing; sequencing was by immunoSEQ multiplex PCR. The sample has approximately 10,000 clones, roughly nine tenths seen once; the top ten hold about 30%. The clonotype originates from an adult with an advanced solid tumor such as melanoma, head and neck, liver or kidney cancer. The specimen was CD4+ or CD8+ T cells sorted from blood, collected in a trial of the OX40 agonist ivuxolimab. V is TRBV6-5 and J is TRBJ2-7, with 10 positions matching TRBD2. The CDR3: CASSLLAGYLDEQYF. The CDR3 DNA reads as TGTGCCAGCAGTTTACTAGCGGGGTACCTGGACGAGCAGTACTTC.